The present entry profiles one TCR beta chain with its context. The antigen is unknown. Primers included in the PCR were 60 Vbeta and 13 Jbeta primers. Produced via immunoSEQ multiplex PCR; TCRdb's table is partial and in-frame only. The sample has 140,000 or so clones, roughly 77% seen once. V lost 5 bases and J 4 bases, leaving 14 bases between the germline ends. This CDR3 has 15 residues. Germline V gene data show CDR1 as SNHLY and CDR2 as FYNNEI. The data are from a study of cytomegalovirus exposure and HLA in healthy donors. Study conclusions and caveats: Because they were indistinguishable, some V segments, including TRBV6-2 and TRBV6-3, were excluded. Within the data, a cluster of highly shared sequence variants was likely a sequencing artifact. A missense DCLRE1C variant was associated with V- and J-gene trimming of TCR beta chains in a later analysis, and an independent cohort replicated the association.

This receptor was obtained from a woman in her 30s in good health and CMV-seronegative. Sequenced input: PBMCs. This sequence joins TRBV2 and TRBJ2-2; D remains unclear. The CDR3 DNA follows: TGTGCCAGCAGTCCGTTACCCCCGCGCACCGGGGAGCTGTTTTTT. Translated: CASSPLPPRTGELFF.